The 21 T cell receptor beta chains below come from one sample, sequenced in a study of chemoradiotherapy in HPV16-positive cancers. Generated by immunoSEQ multiplex PCR, the TCRdb table keeps only in-frame clones and is missing some. The table has more than 700 clones, approximately 80% seen once. The sequences come from tumor tissue, collected from a patient who underwent chemoradiotherapy. These receptors all come from a human donor with HPV-associated anogenital cancer.

The rearrangement links TRBV29-1 to TRBJ2-5, with 11 bases aligning to TRBD1. The J call could be wrong; TRBJ2-7 is a better fit for the DNA end. CDR3 length equals 15 residues. Germline V gene sequence: CDR1 SQVTM, CDR2 ANQGSEA. The CDR3 is CSAQPGTGGSYEQYF. In DNA, the CDR3 is TGCAGCGCCCAACCGGGGACAGGGGGCTCCTACGAGCAGTACTTC.

The rearrangement uses TRBV6-1 and TRBJ2-7, with 8 bases matching TRBD1. The CDR3 spans 15 residues. The trim removed 2 bases at V and 5 bases at J, leaving 8 bases unmatched. Germline lookup yields CDR1 MNHNS and CDR2 SASEGT. CDR3 nucleotide sequence: TGTGCCAGCAGTGAATGGCCCGGGACAGGCAACGAGCAGTACTTC. Protein sequence: CASSEWPGTGNEQYF.

This clone was seen a single time. The chain combines TRBV19 with TRBJ1-5; D uncertain. The CDR3 runs 15 residues. Germline loops: CDR1 LNHDA, CDR2 SQIVND (reference sequence). V was pared by 5 bases and J by 5 bases, with 16 bases between. The CDR3 DNA reads as TGTGCCAGTAGTTACGGGGAGCCCGTCTATCAGCCCCAGCATTTT. Its translation: CASSYGEPVYQPQHF. The full variable domain, completed using reference TRBV19 and TRBJ1-5, is DGGITQSPKYLFRKEGQNVTLSCEQNLNHDAMYWYRQDPGQGLRLIYYSQIVNDFQKGDIAEGYSVSREKKESFPLTVTSAQKNPTAFYLCASSYGEPVYQPQHFGDGTRLSIL.

The V call is TRBV7-9, the J call TRBJ2-3, with D perhaps being TRBD1 or TRBD2 (6 bases each). Germline V gives CDR1 SEHNR, CDR2 FQNEAQ (reference sequence). This CDR3 spans 16 amino acids. Trimming left V 6 bases short and J 2 bases short, with 18 bases between. In nucleotides, the CDR3 is TGTGCCAGCAGTCGAACAGGGACTTCCGACACAGATACGCAGTATTTT. Its translation: CASSRTGTSDTDTQYF.

The chain is built from TRBV18 and TRBJ1-2; D is undetermined. CDR3 length: 16 amino acids. The V and J ends lost 1 base and 0 bases respectively, with 12 bases between them. Germline lookup yields CDR1 KGHSH and CDR2 LQKENI. CDR3 in DNA: TGTGCCAGCTCACCACTGAACGGAGACTCTAACTATGGCTACACCTTC. This sequence encodes CASSPLNGDSNYGYTF.

The CDR3 nucleotides are TGTGCCAGTAGTTCCGGGACAGGGGGCTACAATGAGCAGTTCTTC. This encodes CASSSGTGGYNEQFF. The chain links TRBV19 to TRBJ2-1; 11 nucleotides align to TRBD1. V dropped 5 bases and J dropped 3; count of bases not matched to a gene: 3. CDR1 is LNHDA, CDR2 SQIVND, per germline (reference sequence). The CDR3 contains 15 residues.

V usage is TRBV7-2 and J usage is TRBJ2-2; the D call may be TRBD1 or TRBD2 (7 bases each). Trimming cost V 5 bases and J 7 bases, with 17 bases left between them. The CDR3 has 15 amino acids. Per the germline V gene, CDR1 is SGHTA and CDR2 is FQGNSA. CDR3 sequence reads: CASSPGGAGVGELFF. CDR3 in DNA: TGTGCCAGCAGCCCAGGGGGGGCAGGGGTCGGGGAGCTGTTTTTT.

The gene calls are TRBV5-5 and TRBJ2-4, with TRBD2 identical over 8 bases. The CDR3 extends over 11 amino acids. Looked up from germline, CDR1 is SGHKS and CDR2 is YYEKEE (reference sequence). The trim removed 9 bases at V and 7 bases at J, leaving 3 bases unmatched. CDR3 DNA: TGTGCCACCCGGGGGGGGAACATTCAGTACTTC. Encoded protein: CATRGGNIQYF.

The chain recombines TRBV5-4 with TRBJ2-1; TRBD2 matches 12 bases. The CDR3 sequence is 19 residues long. Germline V CDR1 and CDR2: SGHNT, YYREEE (reference sequence). Losses at the gene ends were 2 bases for V and 7 bases for J; bases not matched to a gene: 16. CDR3 sequence reads: CASSLTSSGGAWRGNEQFF. CDR3 DNA sequence: TGTGCCAGCAGCTTAACGTCTAGCGGGGGGGCCTGGCGGGGTAATGAGCAGTTCTTC.

This chain joins TRBV4-1 and TRBJ2-1; D assignment may be TRBD1 or TRBD2 (5 bases each). Trimming cost V 6 bases and J 3 bases, with 15 bases left between them. The CDR3 is 15 amino acids. Looked up from germline, CDR1 is MGHRA and CDR2 is YSYEKL. CDR3: CASSKGRAFYNEQFF. CDR3 nucleotide sequence: TGCGCCAGCAGTAAGGGACGCGCCTTCTACAATGAGCAGTTCTTC.

The rearrangement joins TRBV7-2 to TRBJ1-5; D unclear. The CDR3 sequence is 14 residues long. Germline V CDR1 and CDR2: SGHTA, FQGNSA. The V and J ends lost 4 bases and 4 bases respectively, with 11 bases between them. CDR3: CASSSGIGNQPQHF. As DNA, the CDR3 is TGTGCCAGCAGCTCCGGAATCGGGAATCAGCCCCAGCATTTT.

The chain combines TRBV7-9 with TRBJ1-2; no clear D. The CDR3 covers 16 residues. Germline lookup yields CDR1 SEHNR and CDR2 FQNEAQ (reference sequence). Between the trimmed V and J ends, which lost 3 bases and 5 bases, there was a span of 19 bases. This CDR3 reads CASSFPPALGFYGYTF. As DNA, the CDR3 is TGTGCCAGCAGCTTCCCCCCCGCTCTGGGTTTTTATGGCTACACCTTC.

The genes are TRBV19 and TRBJ1-4; no definite D call. This CDR3 has 14 amino acids. Per the germline V gene, CDR1 is LNHDA and CDR2 is SQIVND (reference sequence). V lost 3 bases and J 5 bases, leaving 10 bases between the germline ends. CDR3 sequence (DNA): TGTGCCAGTAGTATGCAAGGGAAGAATGAAAAACTGTTTTTT. It specifies CASSMQGKNEKLFF.

V is TRBV5-1 and J is TRBJ2-3; the match to TRBD2 covers 8 bases. CDR1 is SGHRS, CDR2 YFSETQ, per germline. CDR3 length: 15 amino acids. V lost 4 bases, J lost 1 base, and 5 bases stayed unmatched. CDR3 amino acids: CASSVSGVGTDTQYF. CDR3 sequence (DNA): TGCGCCAGCAGCGTTAGCGGGGTTGGCACAGATACGCAGTATTTT. The variable domain in full, completed from reference TRBV5-1 and TRBJ2-3, reads KAGVTQTPRYLIKTRGQQVTLSCSPISGHRSVSWYQQTPGQGLQFLFEYFSETQRNKGNFPGRFSGRQFSNSRSEMNVSTLELGDSALYLCASSVSGVGTDTQYFGPGTRLTVL.

The J gene is TRBJ1-4, the V gene TRBV19; D is undetermined. The germline gives CDR1 LNHDA, CDR2 SQIVND (reference sequence). The CDR3 consists of 13 residues. Trimming took 8 bases from V and 0 from J, leaving 7 bases between them. The CDR3 here is CASRQSTNEKLFF. The CDR3, as DNA: TGTGCCAGTCGACAATCAACTAATGAAAAACTGTTTTTT.

This clone was observed a handful of times. The chain links TRBV20-1 to TRBJ1-1; D remains ambiguous. Trimming removed 7 bases from V and 8 bases from J, with 11 bases in between. This CDR3 is built from 10 residues. Per the germline V gene, CDR1 is DFQATT and CDR2 is SNEGSKA (reference sequence). The CDR3 loop reads CSVSGAEAFF. For the CDR3, the DNA is TGCAGTGTTTCGGGAGCGGAAGCTTTCTTT.

This chain links TRBV7-8 with TRBJ2-7; 8 positions agree with TRBD1. Germline CDR1 and CDR2: SGHVS and FQNEAQ. J gave up 1 base and V 4 bases, and 3 bases lay outside the gene matches. CDR3 length: 14 amino acids. The CDR3 DNA sequence: TGTGCCAGCAGCTCGGACAGGGTTTCCTACGAGCAGTACTTC. Amino acid sequence: CASSSDRVSYEQYF.

The J gene is TRBJ2-3, the V gene TRBV10-1; D perhaps matches TRBD1 (5 bases). CDR3 length: 14 amino acids. Germline V gene lookup returns CDR1 WNHNN and CDR2 SYGVQD (reference sequence). Trimming removed 2 bases from V and 2 bases from J, with 8 bases in between. CDR3 protein: CASSEVTVTDTQYF. The CDR3 coding sequence is TGCGCCAGCAGTGAGGTGACAGTCACAGATACGCAGTATTTT.

By proportion, this clone is large. The V gene is TRBV5-3, the J gene TRBJ2-7; either TRBD1 or TRBD2 may supply D (6 bases each). TRBV5-3 is identified as an open reading frame with a role that is uncertain. This CDR3 comprises 17 residues. Deletions cut 0 bases from V and 3 bases from J, with 19 bases between. CDR3 amino acids: CARSLEGGRTLDYEQYF. The CDR3 coding sequence is TGTGCCAGAAGCTTGGAGGGGGGTAGGACATTGGACTACGAGCAGTACTTC.

The rearrangement uses TRBV11-2 and TRBJ2-7; 7 bases fit TRBD1. Germline CDR1 is SGHAT and CDR2 is FQNNGV. Germline trimming cut 4 bases from V and 2 bases from J; bases unmatched to any gene: 5. The CDR3 is made up of 14 amino acids. CDR3 residues: CASSYTTGAYEQYF. Written as DNA, the CDR3 is TGTGCCAGCAGCTATACTACAGGGGCCTACGAGCAGTACTTC.

The genes are TRBV7-6 and TRBJ2-2, with 12 bases that match TRBD2. Looked up from germline, CDR1 is SGHVS and CDR2 is FNYEAQ. V trimming: 5 bases; J trimming: 4 bases; junction bases outside the gene matches: 2. The CDR3 sequence is 15 residues long. The CDR3: CASSTTSGGTGELFF. CDR3 coding DNA: TGTGCCAGCAGCACGACTAGCGGGGGCACCGGGGAGCTGTTTTTT.